This entry describes one T cell receptor (beta chain). These data originate in a study of blood T cell repertoires in COVID-19. Produced via immunoSEQ multiplex PCR; TCRdb's table is partial and in-frame only. This sample has 250,000 to 300,000 clones, with 85% to 90% found just once. The sequenced sample consisted of peripheral blood. The source is a woman between 40 and 50 years old with acute or convalescent COVID-19.

CDR3 nucleotides: TGTGCCAGCAGCCCCGATTGGGGCCCGGAAGCTTTCTTT. Protein: CASSPDWGPEAFF. The rearrangement joins TRBV14 to TRBJ1-1; the D gene is possibly TRBD1 (5 bases). The CDR3 is 13 amino acids. V was trimmed by 4 bases and J by 8 bases, leaving 14 bases between them. Germline V gene lookup returns CDR1 SGHDN and CDR2 FVKESK.